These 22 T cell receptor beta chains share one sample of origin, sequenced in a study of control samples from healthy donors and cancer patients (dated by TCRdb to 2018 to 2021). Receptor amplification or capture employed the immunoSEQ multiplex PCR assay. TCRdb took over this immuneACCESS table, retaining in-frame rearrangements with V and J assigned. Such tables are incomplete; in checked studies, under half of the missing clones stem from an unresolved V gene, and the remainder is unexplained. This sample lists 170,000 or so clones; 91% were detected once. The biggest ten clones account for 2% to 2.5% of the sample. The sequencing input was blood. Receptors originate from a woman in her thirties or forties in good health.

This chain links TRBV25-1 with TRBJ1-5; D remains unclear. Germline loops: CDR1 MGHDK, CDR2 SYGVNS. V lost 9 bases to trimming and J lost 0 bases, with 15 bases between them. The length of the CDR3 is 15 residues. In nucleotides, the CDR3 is TGTGCCAGGACGAAGGGTCCCTTTAGCAATCAGCCCCAGCATTTT. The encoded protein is CARTKGPFSNQPQHF.

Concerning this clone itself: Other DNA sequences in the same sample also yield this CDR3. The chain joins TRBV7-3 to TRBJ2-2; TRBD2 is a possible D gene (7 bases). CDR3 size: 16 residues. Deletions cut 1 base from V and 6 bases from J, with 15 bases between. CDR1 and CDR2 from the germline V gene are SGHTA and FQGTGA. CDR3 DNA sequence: TGTGCCAGCAGCTTAATGGGGCGGGGGCTCTCCGGGGAGCTGTTTTTT. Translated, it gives CASSLMGRGLSGELFF. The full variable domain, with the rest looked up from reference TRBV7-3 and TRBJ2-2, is GAGVSQTPSNKVTEKGKYVELRCDPISGHTALYWYRQSLGQGPEFLIYFQGTGAADDSGLPNDRFFAVRPEGSVSTLKIQRTERGDSAVYLCASSLMGRGLSGELFFGEGSRLTVL.

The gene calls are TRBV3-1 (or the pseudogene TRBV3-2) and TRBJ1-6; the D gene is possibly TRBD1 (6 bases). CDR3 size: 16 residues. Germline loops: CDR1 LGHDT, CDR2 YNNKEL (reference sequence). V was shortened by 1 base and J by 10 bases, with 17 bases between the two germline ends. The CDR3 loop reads CASSQGLGHSSSPLHF. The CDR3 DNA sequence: TGTGCCAGCAGCCAAGGCCTGGGACATTCTTCCTCACCCCTCCACTTT.

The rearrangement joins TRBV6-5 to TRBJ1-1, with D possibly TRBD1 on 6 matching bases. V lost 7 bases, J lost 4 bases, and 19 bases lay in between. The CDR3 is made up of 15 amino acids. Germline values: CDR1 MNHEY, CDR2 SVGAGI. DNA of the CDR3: TGTGCCAGCACCCGCGGTGGAGGGGGAGTCACTGAAGCTTTCTTT. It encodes CASTRGGGGVTEAFF.

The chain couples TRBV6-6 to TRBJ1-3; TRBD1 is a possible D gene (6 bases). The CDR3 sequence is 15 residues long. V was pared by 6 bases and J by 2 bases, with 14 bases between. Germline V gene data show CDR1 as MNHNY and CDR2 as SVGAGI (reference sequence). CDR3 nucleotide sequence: TGTGCCAGCAGGCGGCGGGGGCAGACTGGAAACACCATATATTTT. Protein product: CASRRRGQTGNTIYF.

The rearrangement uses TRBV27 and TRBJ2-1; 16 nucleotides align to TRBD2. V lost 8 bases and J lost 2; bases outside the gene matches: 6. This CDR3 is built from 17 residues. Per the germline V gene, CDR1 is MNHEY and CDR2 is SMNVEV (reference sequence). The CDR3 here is CASAGLAGGVTYNEQFF. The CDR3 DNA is TGTGCCAGCGCGGGACTAGCGGGGGGGGTAACCTACAATGAGCAGTTCTTC.

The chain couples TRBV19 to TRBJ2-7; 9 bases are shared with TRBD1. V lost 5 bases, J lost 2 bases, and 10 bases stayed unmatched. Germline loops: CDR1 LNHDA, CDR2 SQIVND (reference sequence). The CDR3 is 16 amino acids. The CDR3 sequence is CASSQGQGRGPYEQYF. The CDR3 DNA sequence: TGTGCCAGTAGTCAAGGACAGGGGAGGGGTCCCTACGAGCAGTACTTC.

The CDR3: CASRKGSGELFF. As DNA, the CDR3 is TGTGCCAGCAGGAAGGGGTCCGGGGAGCTGTTTTTT. This sequence joins TRBV6-5 and TRBJ2-2; D is perhaps TRBD1 (5 bases). The CDR3 has 12 residues. The V gene lost 6 bases and the J gene lost 6 bases, with 8 bases spanning the gap. Looked up from germline, CDR1 is MNHEY and CDR2 is SVGAGI.

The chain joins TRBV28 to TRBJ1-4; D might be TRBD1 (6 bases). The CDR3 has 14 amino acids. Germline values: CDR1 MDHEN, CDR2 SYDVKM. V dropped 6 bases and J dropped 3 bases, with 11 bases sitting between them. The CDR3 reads CASRRGHPNEKLFF. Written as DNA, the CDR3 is TGTGCCAGCAGACGGGGGCACCCTAATGAAAAACTGTTTTTT.

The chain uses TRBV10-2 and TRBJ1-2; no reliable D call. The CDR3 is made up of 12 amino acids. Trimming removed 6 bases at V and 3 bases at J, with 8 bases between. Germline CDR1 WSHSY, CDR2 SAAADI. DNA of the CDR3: TGCGCCAGCAGCGGAGTACACTATGGCTACACCTTC. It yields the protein CASSGVHYGYTF.

The DNA of the CDR3 is TGCGCCAGCAGCTTGGCCCCAGGGAGCTCCTACGAGCAGTACTTC. Translating gives CASSLAPGSSYEQYF. The gene calls are TRBV5-1 and TRBJ2-7, with D perhaps assigned TRBD1 or TRBD2 (5 bases each). Germline CDR1 and CDR2: SGHRS and YFSETQ. Between the trimmed V and J ends, which lost 0 bases and 0 bases, there was a span of 10 bases. The length of the CDR3 is 15 residues.

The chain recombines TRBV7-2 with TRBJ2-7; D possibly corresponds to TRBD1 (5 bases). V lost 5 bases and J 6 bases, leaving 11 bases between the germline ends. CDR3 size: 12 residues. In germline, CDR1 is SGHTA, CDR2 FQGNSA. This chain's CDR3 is CASSQGHLEQYF. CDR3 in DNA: TGTGCCAGCAGCCAAGGACACCTCGAGCAGTACTTC.

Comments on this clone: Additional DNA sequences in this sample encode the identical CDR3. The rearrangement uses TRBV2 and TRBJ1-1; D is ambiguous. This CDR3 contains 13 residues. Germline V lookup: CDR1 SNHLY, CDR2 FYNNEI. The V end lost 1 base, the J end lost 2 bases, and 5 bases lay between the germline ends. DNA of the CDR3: TGTGCCAGCAGTGAAGAGGGAAACACTGAAGCTTTCTTT. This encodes CASSEEGNTEAFF.

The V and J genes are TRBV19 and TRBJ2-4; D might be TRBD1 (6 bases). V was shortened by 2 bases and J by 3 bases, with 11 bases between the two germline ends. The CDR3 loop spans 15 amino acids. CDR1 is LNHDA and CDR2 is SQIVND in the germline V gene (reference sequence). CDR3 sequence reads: CASSILGGDKNIQYF. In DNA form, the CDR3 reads TGTGCCAGTAGTATATTAGGGGGAGACAAAAACATTCAGTACTTC.

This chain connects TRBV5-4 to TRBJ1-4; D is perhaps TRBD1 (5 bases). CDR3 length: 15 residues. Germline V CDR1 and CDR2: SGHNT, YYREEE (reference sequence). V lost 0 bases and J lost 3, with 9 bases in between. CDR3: CASSLGGASNEKLFF. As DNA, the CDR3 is TGTGCCAGCAGCTTGGGAGGGGCGTCTAATGAAAAACTGTTTTTT.

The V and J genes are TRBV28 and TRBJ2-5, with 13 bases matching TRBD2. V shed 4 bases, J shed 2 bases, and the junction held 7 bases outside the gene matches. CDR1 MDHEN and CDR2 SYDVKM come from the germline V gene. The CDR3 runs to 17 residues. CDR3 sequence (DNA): TGTGCCAGCAGTTGGGCCCGGACTAGCGGGGGACAAGAGACCCAGTACTTC. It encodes CASSWARTSGGQETQYF.

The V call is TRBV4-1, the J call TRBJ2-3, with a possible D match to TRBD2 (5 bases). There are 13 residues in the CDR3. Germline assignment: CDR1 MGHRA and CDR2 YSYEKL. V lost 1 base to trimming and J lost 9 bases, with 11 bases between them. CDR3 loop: CASSQVLVATQYF. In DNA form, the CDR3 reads TGCGCCAGCAGCCAAGTACTAGTAGCCACGCAGTATTTT.

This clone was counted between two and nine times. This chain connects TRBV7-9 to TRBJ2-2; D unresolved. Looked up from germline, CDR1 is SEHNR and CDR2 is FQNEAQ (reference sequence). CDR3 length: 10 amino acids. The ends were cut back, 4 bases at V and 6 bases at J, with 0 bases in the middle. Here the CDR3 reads CASSSGELFF. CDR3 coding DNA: TGTGCCAGCAGCTCCGGGGAGCTGTTTTTT.

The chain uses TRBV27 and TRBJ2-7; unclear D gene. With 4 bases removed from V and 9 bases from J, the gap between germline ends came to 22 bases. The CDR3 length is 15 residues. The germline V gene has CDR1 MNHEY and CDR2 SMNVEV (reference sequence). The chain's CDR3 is CASSSSSPQRQGQYF. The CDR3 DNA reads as TGTGCCAGCAGTTCATCAAGCCCCCAACGACAAGGGCAGTACTTC.

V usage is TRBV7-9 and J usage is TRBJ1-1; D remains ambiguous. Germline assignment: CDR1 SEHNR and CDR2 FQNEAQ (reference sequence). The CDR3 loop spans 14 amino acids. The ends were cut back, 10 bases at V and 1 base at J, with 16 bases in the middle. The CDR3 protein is CATDLAQPNTEAFF. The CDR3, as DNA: TGTGCCACAGACCTAGCACAACCGAACACTGAAGCTTTCTTT.

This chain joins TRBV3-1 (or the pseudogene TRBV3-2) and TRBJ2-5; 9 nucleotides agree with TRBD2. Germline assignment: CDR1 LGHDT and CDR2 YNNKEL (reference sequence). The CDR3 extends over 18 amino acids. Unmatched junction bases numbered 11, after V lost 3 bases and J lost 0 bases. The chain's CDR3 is CASSQYRGAGGYQETQYF. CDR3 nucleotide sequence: TGTGCCAGCAGCCAGTACCGCGGGGCGGGGGGGTACCAAGAGACCCAGTACTTC.

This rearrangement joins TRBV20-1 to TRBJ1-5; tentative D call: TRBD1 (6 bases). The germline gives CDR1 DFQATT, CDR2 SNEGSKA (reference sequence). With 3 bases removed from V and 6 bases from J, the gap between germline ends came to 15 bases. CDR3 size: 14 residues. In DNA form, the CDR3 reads TGCAGTGCTAGTTACAGGGATTTGAGTCAGCCCCAGCATTTT. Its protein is CSASYRDLSQPQHF.